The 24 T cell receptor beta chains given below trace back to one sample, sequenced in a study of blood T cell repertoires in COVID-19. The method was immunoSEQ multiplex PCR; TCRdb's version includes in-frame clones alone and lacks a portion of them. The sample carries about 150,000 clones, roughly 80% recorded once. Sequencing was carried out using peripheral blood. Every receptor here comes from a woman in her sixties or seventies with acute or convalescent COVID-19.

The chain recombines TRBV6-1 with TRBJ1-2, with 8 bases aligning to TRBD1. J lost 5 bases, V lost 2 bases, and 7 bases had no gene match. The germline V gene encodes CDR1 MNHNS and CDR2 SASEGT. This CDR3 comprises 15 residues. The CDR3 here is CASSEFEDRVYGYTF. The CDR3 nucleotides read TGTGCCAGCAGTGAATTCGAGGACAGGGTATATGGCTACACCTTC.

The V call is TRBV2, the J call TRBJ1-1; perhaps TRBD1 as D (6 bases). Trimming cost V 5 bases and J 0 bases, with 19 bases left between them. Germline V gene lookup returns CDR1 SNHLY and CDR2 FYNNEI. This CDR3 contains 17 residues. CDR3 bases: TGTGCCAGCAGTACCTCCACATTGACAGGATTGAACACTGAAGCTTTCTTT. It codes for CASSTSTLTGLNTEAFF.

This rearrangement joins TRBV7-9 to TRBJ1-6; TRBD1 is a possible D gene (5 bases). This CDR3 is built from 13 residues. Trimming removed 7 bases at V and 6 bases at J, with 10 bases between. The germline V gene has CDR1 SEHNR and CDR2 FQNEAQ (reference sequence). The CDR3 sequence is CASTRGGNSPLHF. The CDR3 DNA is TGTGCCAGCACCCGGGGGGGTAATTCACCCCTCCACTTT.

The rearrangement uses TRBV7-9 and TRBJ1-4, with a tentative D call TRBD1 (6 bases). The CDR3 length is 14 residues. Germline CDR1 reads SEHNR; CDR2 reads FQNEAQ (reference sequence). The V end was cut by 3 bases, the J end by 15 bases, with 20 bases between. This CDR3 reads CASSFGDTYGGLFF. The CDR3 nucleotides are TGTGCCAGCAGCTTCGGGGACACATACGGTGGATTGTTTTTT.

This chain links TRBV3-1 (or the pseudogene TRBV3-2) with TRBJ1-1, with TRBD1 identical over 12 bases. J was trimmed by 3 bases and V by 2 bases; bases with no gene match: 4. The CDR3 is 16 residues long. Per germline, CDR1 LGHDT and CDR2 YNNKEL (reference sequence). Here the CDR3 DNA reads TGTGCCAGCAGCCAAATGGGACAGGGGGCGGACACTGAAGCTTTCTTT. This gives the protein CASSQMGQGADTEAFF.

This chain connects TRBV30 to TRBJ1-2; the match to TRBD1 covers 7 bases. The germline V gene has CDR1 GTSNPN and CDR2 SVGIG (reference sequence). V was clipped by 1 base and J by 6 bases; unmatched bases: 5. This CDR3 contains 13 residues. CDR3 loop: CAWSATGDHGYTF. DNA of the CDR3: TGTGCCTGGAGTGCAACAGGGGACCATGGCTACACCTTC.

The DNA for the CDR3 is TGTGCCAGCAGCCTAAGGGGTGGTTCTAACACCGGGGAGCTGTTTTTT. This encodes CASSLRGGSNTGELFF. J is TRBJ2-2 and V is TRBV4-2, with D maybe TRBD1 (5 bases). The V and J ends lost 4 bases and 2 bases respectively, with 14 bases between them. The CDR3 covers 16 residues. Per germline, CDR1 LGHNA and CDR2 YNFKEQ.

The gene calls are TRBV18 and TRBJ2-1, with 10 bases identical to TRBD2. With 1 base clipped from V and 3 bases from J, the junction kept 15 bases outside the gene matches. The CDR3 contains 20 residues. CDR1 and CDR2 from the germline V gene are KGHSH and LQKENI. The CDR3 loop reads CASSPRLDSGGRRGYNEQFF. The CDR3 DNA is TGTGCCAGCTCACCACGTCTGGATAGCGGGGGGCGAAGAGGCTACAATGAGCAGTTCTTC. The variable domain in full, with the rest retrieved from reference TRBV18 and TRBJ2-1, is NAGVMQNPRHLVRRRGQEARLRCSPMKGHSHVYWYRQLPEEGLKFMVYLQKENIIDESGMPKERFSAEFPKEGPSILRIQQVVRGDSAAYFCASSPRLDSGGRRGYNEQFFGPGTRLTVL.

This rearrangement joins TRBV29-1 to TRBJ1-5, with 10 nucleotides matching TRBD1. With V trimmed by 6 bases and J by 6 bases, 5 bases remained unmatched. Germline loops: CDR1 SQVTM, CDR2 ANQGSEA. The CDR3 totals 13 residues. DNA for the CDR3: TGCAGCGTGGGACAGGGGCCCACTCAGCCCCAGCATTTT. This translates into CSVGQGPTQPQHF.

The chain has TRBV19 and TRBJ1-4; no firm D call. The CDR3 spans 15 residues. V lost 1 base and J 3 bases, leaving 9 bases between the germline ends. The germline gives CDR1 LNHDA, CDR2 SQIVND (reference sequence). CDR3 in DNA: TGTGCCAGTAGTATAGGAGGGCCCCCTAATGAAAAACTGTTTTTT. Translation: CASSIGGPPNEKLFF.

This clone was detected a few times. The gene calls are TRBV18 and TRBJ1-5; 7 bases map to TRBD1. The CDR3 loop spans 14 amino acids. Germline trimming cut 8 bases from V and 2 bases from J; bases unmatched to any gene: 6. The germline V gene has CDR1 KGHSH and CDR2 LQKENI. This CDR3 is CASADQGGNQPQHF. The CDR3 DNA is TGTGCCAGCGCGGACCAGGGGGGCAATCAGCCCCAGCATTTT.

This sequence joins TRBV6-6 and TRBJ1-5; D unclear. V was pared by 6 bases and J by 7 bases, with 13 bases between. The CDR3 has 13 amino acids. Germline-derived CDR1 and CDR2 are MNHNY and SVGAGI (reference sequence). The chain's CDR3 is CASSPTGYQPQHF. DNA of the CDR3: TGTGCCAGCAGCCCCACGGGGTACCAGCCCCAGCATTTT.

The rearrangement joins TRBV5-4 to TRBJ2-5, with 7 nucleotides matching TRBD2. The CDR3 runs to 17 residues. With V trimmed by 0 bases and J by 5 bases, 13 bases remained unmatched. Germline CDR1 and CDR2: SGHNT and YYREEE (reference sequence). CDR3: CASSLEAQRGRGETQYF. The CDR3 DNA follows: TGTGCCAGCAGCTTGGAAGCTCAGCGGGGCCGAGGGGAGACCCAGTACTTC.

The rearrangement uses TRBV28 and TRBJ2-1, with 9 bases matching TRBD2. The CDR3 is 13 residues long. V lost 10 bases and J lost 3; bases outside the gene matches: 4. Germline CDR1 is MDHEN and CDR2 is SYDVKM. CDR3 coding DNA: TGTGCCACTCTAGCGGGGAGCTACAATGAGCAGTTCTTC. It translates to CATLAGSYNEQFF. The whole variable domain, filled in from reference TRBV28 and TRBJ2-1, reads DVKVTQSSRYLVKRTGEKVFLECVQDMDHENMFWYRQDPGLGLRLIYFSYDVKMKEKGDIPEGYSVSREKKERFSLILESASTNQTSMYLCATLAGSYNEQFFGPGTRLTVL.

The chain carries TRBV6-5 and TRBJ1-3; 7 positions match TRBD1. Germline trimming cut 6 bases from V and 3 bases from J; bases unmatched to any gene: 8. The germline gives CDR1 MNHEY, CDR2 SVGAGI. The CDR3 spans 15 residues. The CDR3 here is CASSRQGLFGNTIYF. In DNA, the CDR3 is TGTGCCAGCAGCCGACAGGGTTTATTTGGAAACACCATATATTTT.

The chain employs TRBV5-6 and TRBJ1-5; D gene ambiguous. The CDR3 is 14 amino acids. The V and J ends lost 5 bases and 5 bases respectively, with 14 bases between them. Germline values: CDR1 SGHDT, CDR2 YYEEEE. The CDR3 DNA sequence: TGTGCCAGCAGTCTCGGACGGGGAGATCAGCCCCAGCATTTT. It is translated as CASSLGRGDQPQHF.

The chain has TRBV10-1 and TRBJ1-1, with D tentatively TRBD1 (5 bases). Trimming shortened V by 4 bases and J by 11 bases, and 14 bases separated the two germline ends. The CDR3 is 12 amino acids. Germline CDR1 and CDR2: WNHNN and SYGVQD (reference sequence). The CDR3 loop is CASSGGHLGAFF. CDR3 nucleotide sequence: TGCGCCAGCAGTGGAGGACATTTGGGCGCTTTCTTT.

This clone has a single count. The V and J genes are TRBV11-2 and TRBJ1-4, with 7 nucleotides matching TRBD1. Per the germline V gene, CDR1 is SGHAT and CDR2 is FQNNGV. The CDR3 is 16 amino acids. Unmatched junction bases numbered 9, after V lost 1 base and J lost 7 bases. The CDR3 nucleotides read TGTGCCAGCAGCTTAGGATGGAGGCAGGGGGGTGAAAAACTGTTTTTT. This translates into CASSLGWRQGGEKLFF. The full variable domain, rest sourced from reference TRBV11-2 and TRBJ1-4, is EAGVAQSPRYKIIEKRQSVAFWCNPISGHATLYWYQQILGQGPKLLIQFQNNGVVDDSQLPKDRFSAERLKGVDSTLKIQPAKLEDSAVYLCASSLGWRQGGEKLFFGSGTQLSVL.

CDR3 nucleotides: TGCAGTGCTAGTGGGGCCCGGGAGCGGGGGAGTTACGAGCAGTACGTC. This translates into CSASGARERGSYEQYV. The chain joins TRBV20-1 to TRBJ2-7; 8 nucleotides line up with TRBD2. Losses at the gene ends were 3 bases for V and 4 bases for J; bases not matched to a gene: 14. In germline, CDR1 is DFQATT, CDR2 SNEGSKA (reference sequence). The length of the CDR3 is 16 residues.

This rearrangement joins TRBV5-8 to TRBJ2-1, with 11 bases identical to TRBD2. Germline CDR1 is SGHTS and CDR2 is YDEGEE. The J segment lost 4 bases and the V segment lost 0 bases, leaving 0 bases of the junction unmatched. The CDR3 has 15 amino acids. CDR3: CASSLGLAGYNEQFF. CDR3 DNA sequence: TGTGCCAGCAGCTTGGGACTAGCGGGGTACAATGAGCAGTTCTTC.

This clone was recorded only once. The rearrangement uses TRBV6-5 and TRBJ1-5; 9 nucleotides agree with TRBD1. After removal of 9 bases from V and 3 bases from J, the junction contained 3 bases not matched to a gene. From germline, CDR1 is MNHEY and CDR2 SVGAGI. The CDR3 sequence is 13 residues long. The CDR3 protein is CASTGGFNQPQHF. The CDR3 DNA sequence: TGTGCCAGTACAGGGGGCTTCAATCAGCCCCAGCATTTT.

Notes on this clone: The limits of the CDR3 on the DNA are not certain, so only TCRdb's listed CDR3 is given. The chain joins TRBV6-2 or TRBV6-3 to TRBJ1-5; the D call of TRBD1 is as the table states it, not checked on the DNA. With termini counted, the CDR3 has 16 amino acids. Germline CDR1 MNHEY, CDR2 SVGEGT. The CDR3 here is CASSSSLRGLNQPQHF.

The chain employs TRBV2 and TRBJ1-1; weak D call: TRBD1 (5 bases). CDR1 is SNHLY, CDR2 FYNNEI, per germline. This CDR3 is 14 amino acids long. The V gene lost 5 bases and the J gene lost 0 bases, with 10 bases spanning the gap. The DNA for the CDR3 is TGTGCCAGCAGTAGGGGAGGCCTGAACACTGAAGCTTTCTTT. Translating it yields CASSRGGLNTEAFF.

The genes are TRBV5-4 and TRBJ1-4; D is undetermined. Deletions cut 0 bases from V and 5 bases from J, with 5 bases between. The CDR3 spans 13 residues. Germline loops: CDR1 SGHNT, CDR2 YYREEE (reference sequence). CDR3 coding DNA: TGTGCCAGCAGCTTGGGAGGAAATGAAAAACTGTTTTTT. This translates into CASSLGGNEKLFF.